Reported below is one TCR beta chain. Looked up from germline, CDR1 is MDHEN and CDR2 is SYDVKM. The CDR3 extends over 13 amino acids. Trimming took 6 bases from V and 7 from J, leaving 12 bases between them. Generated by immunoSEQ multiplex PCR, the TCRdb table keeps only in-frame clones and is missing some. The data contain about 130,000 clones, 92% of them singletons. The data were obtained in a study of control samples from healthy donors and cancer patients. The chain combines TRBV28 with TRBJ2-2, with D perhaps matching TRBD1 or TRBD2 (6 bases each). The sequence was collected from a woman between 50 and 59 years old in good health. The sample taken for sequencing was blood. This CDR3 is CASSPGGSGELFF. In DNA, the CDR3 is TGTGCCAGCAGCCCCGGGGGCAGCGGGGAGCTGTTTTTT.